Listed below are T cell receptor beta chains from one sample, sequenced in a study of blood T cell repertoires in COVID-19. Produced via immunoSEQ multiplex PCR; TCRdb's table is partial and in-frame only. The sample consists of roughly 300,000 clones, about 92% of them appearing once. Sequencing was done on a sample of PBMCs or T cells enriched from blood (not recorded which). The receptors shown here come from a woman aged 25 to 39 who had recovered from COVID-19. Both conserved end residues are part of each CDR3. The D gene is left open where the match is weak. Only some rows state a clone size, as once, few, many or a class for expanded clones.

J gene	V gene	D gene	clone size	CDR3 DNA	CDR3 protein
TRBJ1-5	TRBV27	-	once	TGTGCCAGCAGTGCACAGGGTCGGGGCAATCAGCCCCAGCATTTT	CASSAQGRGNQPQHF
TRBJ2-7	TRBV11-3	-	-	TGTGCCAGCAGCCCCCATTCCCAGTCCTACGAGCAGTACTTC	CASSPHSQSYEQYF
TRBJ1-1	TRBV5-4	TRBD1	once	TGTGCCAGCAGCACGGGACAGATGAACACTGAAGCTTTCTTT	CASSTGQMNTEAFF
TRBJ1-1	TRBV19	-	-	TGTGCCAGTAAGTACGGTAACACTGAAGCTTTCTTT	CASKYGNTEAFF
TRBJ2-3	TRBV7-2	-	-	TGTGCCCCCGGGTCCTACGGGGATACGCAGTATTTT	CAPGSYGDTQYF
TRBJ2-3	TRBV4-1	-	-	TGCGCCAGCAGCCAGAGGCACAGGGCTGCAGATACGCAGTATTTT	CASSQRHRAADTQYF
TRBJ2-5	TRBV25-1	TRBD2	-	TGTGCCAGTTCTAGCGGGGGAATACAAGAGACCCAGTACTTC	CASSSGGIQETQYF
TRBJ2-3	TRBV11-3	TRBD1	-	TGTGCCAGCAGCCGACAGGGAAACACAGATACGCAGTATTTT	CASSRQGNTDTQYF
TRBJ2-2	TRBV18	TRBD2	once	TGTGCCAGCTCACCAAAGGACGGGGGGACTAGCGGGAGGGCCGGGGAGCTGTTTTTT	CASSPKDGGTSGRAGELFF
TRBJ2-4	TRBV7-9	-	-	TGTGCCAGCAGCTTAGACGGGGCCAAAAACATTCAGTACTTC	CASSLDGAKNIQYF
TRBJ2-7	TRBV5-1	-	-	TGCGCCAGCAGCTTGGGGTTCTTCGACAGGTCTTCCTACGAGCAGTACTTC	CASSLGFFDRSSYEQYF
TRBJ2-2	TRBV7-6	-	-	TGTGCCAGCAGCCCAACAGGGTGGAACACCGGGGAGCTGTTTTTT	CASSPTGWNTGELFF
TRBJ2-1	TRBV28	-	-	TGTGCCAGCAGTGCCCCAGGAGCGGGCAATATCTATGAGCAGTTCTTC	CASSAPGAGNIYEQFF
TRBJ1-4	TRBV6-5	-	-	TGTGCCAGCAGCAGACAGGTCGGCGAGAGCAAACTGTTTTTT	CASSRQVGESKLFF
TRBJ2-1	TRBV5-8	TRBD2	-	TGTGCCAGCAGCAAGACTAGCGGGAGCCTCAGGAATGAGCAGTTCTTC	CASSKTSGSLRNEQFF
TRBJ1-1	TRBV3-1/TRBV3-2	-	once	TGTGCCAGCAGCGCGGGAAGGGGCGGGATGAACACTGAAGCTTTCTTT	CASSAGRGGMNTEAFF
TRBJ1-2	TRBV28	TRBD1	-	TGTGCCAGCACTCAACAGGGGAACGACACCTTC	CASTQQGNDTF
TRBJ1-2	TRBV28	-	few	TGTGCCAGCAGTTTAATAGTGAGCCGTGGCTACACCTTC	CASSLIVSRGYTF
TRBJ1-2	TRBV6-5	TRBD1	-	TGTGCCAGCAGTTGGCGACAGGGCCCCTATGGCTACACCTTC	CASSWRQGPYGYTF
TRBJ2-7	TRBV6-2/TRBV6-3	TRBD2	few	TGTGCCAGCAGTTACACTGGCGGGAGGGCCGTTGAGCAGTACTTC	CASSYTGGRAVEQYF
TRBJ2-5	TRBV6-5	TRBD1	-	TGTGCCAGCAGAGGGGGCGGGCAGACCCAGTACTTC	CASRGGGQTQYF
TRBJ1-2	TRBV2	-	-	TGTGCCAGCACCCCAGGAGGGGCGCCTAACTATGGCTACACCTTC	CASTPGGAPNYGYTF
TRBJ1-1	TRBV28	TRBD1	-	TGTGCCAGCACTTGGGCAAAGGGGGCTCGGGACACTGAAGCTTTCTTT	CASTWAKGARDTEAFF
TRBJ2-7	TRBV28	-	-	TGTGCCAGCAGGCCAGGGATGGCTCTTTCCTACGAGCAGTACTTC	CASRPGMALSYEQYF
TRBJ2-7	TRBV2	-	-	TGTGCCAGCAGTGATGAAAGTGCTAGACCATACGAGCAGTACTTC	CASSDESARPYEQYF
TRBJ2-7	TRBV4-1	-	-	TGCGCCAGCAGCCCGGCGGGGCCCTACGAGCAGTACTTC	CASSPAGPYEQYF